One and the same sample provided the 7 T cell receptor beta chains below, sequenced in a study of shared clonotypes between healthy human individuals. Produced via immunoSEQ multiplex PCR; TCRdb's table is partial and in-frame only. The sample holds some 2,500,000 clones, approximately 93% seen once. Sequences were obtained from naive CD4+ T cells from PBMCs. Subset of the sample: CD45RA+ positively selected. The receptors here all came from a young man in good health. Some clones in this sample may be carry-over from other donors' samples.

Here the CDR3 DNA reads TGTGCCAGCAGCCAAGTCAGCATGGTAATGAACACTGAAGCTTTCTTT. This gives the protein CASSQVSMVMNTEAFF. The rearrangement links TRBV4-2 to TRBJ1-1; D gene uncertain. Germline V gene lookup returns CDR1 LGHNA and CDR2 YNFKEQ. Trimming stripped 1 base from V and 0 bases from J, with 12 bases between. The CDR3 has 16 residues.

With respect to this clone: This same CDR3 is encoded by further DNA sequences in the sample. The chain recombines TRBV19 with TRBJ1-2; 8 bases match TRBD1. Germline V gene data show CDR1 as LNHDA and CDR2 as SQIVND (reference sequence). The CDR3 is 16 amino acids. The V segment lost 1 base and the J segment 5 bases; nucleotides outside the gene matches: 9. As DNA, the CDR3 is TGTGCCAGTAGTATAGCGGGCCAGGGGGCGAGGTATGGCTACACCTTC. It specifies CASSIAGQGARYGYTF.

The J gene is TRBJ1-4, the V gene TRBV7-3; D perhaps matches TRBD1 (6 bases). V lost 2 bases, J lost 8 bases, and 12 bases lay in between. Germline V gives CDR1 SGHTA, CDR2 FQGTGA. This CDR3 is built from 14 residues. The CDR3 spells CASSLLGAGEKLFF. In DNA form, the CDR3 reads TGTGCCAGCAGCTTATTGGGGGCTGGGGAAAAACTGTTTTTT.

CDR3 region: CASSFRDSSTEAFF. CDR3 coding DNA: TGTGCCAGCAGCTTCCGGGACAGCTCCACTGAAGCTTTCTTT. The chain recombines TRBV7-3 with TRBJ1-1, with TRBD1 matching 7 bases. V was pared by 3 bases and J by 4 bases, with 5 bases of the junction left unmatched. The germline V gene encodes CDR1 SGHTA and CDR2 FQGTGA. This CDR3 is 14 amino acids long.

The V and J genes are TRBV11-2 and TRBJ2-1, with 10 bases identical to TRBD2. There are 16 residues in the CDR3. With V trimmed by 1 base and J by 5 bases, 5 bases remained unmatched. Germline V lookup: CDR1 SGHAT, CDR2 FQNNGV. The CDR3 coding sequence is TGTGCCAGCAGCTTAGTACGACTAGCGGGTAACAATGAGCAGTTCTTC. Amino acid sequence: CASSLVRLAGNNEQFF.

The chain has TRBV7-2 and TRBJ2-7, with 8 nucleotides matching TRBD1. V was pared by 3 bases and J by 2 bases, with 18 bases of the junction left unmatched. CDR1 and CDR2 from the germline V gene are SGHTA and FQGNSA. CDR3 length: 19 amino acids. CDR3 in amino acids: CASSFRAGVAGGEAYEQYF. CDR3 coding DNA: TGTGCCAGCAGCTTTAGAGCCGGGGTGGCAGGGGGCGAGGCCTACGAGCAGTACTTC.

The rearrangement joins TRBV18 to TRBJ2-2; D gene uncertain. There are 15 residues in the CDR3. The germline gives CDR1 KGHSH, CDR2 LQKENI. V lost 2 bases, J lost 0 bases, and 7 bases lay in between. In DNA form, the CDR3 reads TGTGCCAGCTCACCATCACGGACGAACACCGGGGAGCTGTTTTTT. It encodes CASSPSRTNTGELFF. Together with reference TRBV18 and TRBJ2-2, the CDR3 gives the full variable domain: NAGVMQNPRHLVRRRGQEARLRCSPMKGHSHVYWYRQLPEEGLKFMVYLQKENIIDESGMPKERFSAEFPKEGPSILRIQQVVRGDSAAYFCASSPSRTNTGELFFGEGSRLTVL.